These 2 T cell receptor beta chains were all obtained from the same sample, sequenced in a study of T cells in tuberculosis. The data were produced by immunoSEQ multiplex PCR, yet TCRdb's version contains in-frame clones alone and is incomplete. The table records 25,000 to 30,000 clones, roughly 93% of them present only once. Specimen: PBMCs. The receptors here all came from a donor aged 10-29 years with latent tuberculosis or without tuberculosis infection.

V gene TRBV28 combines with J gene TRBJ2-7, with 8 nucleotides matching TRBD1. CDR1 and CDR2 from the germline V gene are MDHEN and SYDVKM. The CDR3 consists of 17 residues. J gave up 0 bases and V 5 bases, and 12 bases lay outside the gene matches. The CDR3 nucleotides are TGTGCCAGCAGTGCATCACTCCGGGACAGGTACTCCTACGAGCAGTACTTC. Translated: CASSASLRDRYSYEQYF.

The chain carries TRBV9 and TRBJ2-3; 9 bases line up with TRBD2. V shed 4 bases and J 1 base; nucleotides not matched to a gene: 13. Germline V gives CDR1 SGDLS, CDR2 YYNGEE. CDR3 length: 18 residues. CDR3 bases: TGTGCCAGCAGCCTTAGCGGGGGCCCCGGTAGTGGCACAGATACGCAGTATTTT. It yields the protein CASSLSGGPGSGTDTQYF.